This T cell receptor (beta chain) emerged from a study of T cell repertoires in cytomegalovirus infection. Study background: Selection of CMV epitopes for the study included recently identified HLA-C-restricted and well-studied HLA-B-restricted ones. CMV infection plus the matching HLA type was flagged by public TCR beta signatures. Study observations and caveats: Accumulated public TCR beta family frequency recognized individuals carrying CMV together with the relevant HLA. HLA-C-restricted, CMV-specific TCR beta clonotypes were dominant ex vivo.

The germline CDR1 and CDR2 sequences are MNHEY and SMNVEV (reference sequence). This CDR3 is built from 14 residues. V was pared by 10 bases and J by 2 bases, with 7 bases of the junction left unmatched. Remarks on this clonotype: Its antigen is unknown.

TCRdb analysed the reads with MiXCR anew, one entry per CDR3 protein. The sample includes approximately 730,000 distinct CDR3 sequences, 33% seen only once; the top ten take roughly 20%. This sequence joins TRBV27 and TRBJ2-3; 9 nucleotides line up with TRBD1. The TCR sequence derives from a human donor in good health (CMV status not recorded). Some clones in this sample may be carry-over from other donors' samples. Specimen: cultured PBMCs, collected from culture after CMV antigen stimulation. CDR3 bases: TGTGCCACCCGACAGGGGGTTCACACAGATACGCAGTATTTT. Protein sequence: CATRQGVHTDTQYF.